Listed below are T cell receptor beta chains from one sample, sequenced in a study of metastatic and nonmetastatic thyroid tumors. TCRdb re-clonotyped the PCR reads via MiXCR. The repertoire holds fewer than 16,000 clones, with roughly a quarter as singletons. Sample: tumor tissue. The receptor source for this set is a female donor with papillary thyroid cancer or a benign thyroid nodule (not recorded which). Some clones in this sample may be carry-over from other donors' samples. The CDR3 runs from the conserved cysteine through the conserved F or W. D genes are given only for firm matches. Expanded clones are given a class, and other clones once, few, many or no size at all.

clone_size d_call j_call v_call cdr3_aa cdr3_nt
few TRBD1 TRBJ2-7 TRBV15 CATSTDRGPAYEQYF TGTGCCACCAGCACCGACAGGGGGCCGGCCTACGAGCAGTACTTC
many . TRBJ1-3 TRBV13 CASSLEGQSNVVF TGTGCCAGCAGCTTAGAGGGCCAGTCAAATGTTGTTTTT
. . TRBJ1-4 TRBV5-1 CACSPIPATNEKLFF TGCGCCTGCAGCCCTATTCCTGCAACTAATGAAAAACTGTTTTTT
. TRBD2 TRBJ2-7 TRBV11-2 CASSRSTSGRSYEQYF TGTGCCAGCAGCCGAAGTACTAGCGGGAGATCTTACGAGCAGTACTTC
few . TRBJ1-2 TRBV6-5 CASSYSLGLGGYTF TGTGCCAGCAGTTATTCACTGGGGTTGGGGGGCTACACCTTC
many . TRBJ2-6 TRBV5-1 CASSSGASSGANVLTF TGCGCCAGCAGCTCCGGGGCGTCCTCTGGGGCCAACGTCCTGACTTTC
medium-sized TRBD1 TRBJ2-7 TRBV7-9 CASSERGHMYEQYF TGTGCCAGCAGTGAAAGGGGGCATATGTACGAGCAGTACTTC
many . TRBJ2-1 TRBV9 CASSPRDTAYNEQFF TGTGCCAGCAGCCCCCGGGACACGGCCTACAATGAGCAGTTCTTC
. . TRBJ2-2 TRBV20-1 CSARAGNTGLTNTGELFF TGCAGTGCTAGAGCTGGGAACACAGGACTTACGAACACCGGGGAGCTGTTTTTT
few . TRBJ1-6 TRBV28 CASRAQDSPLHF TGTGCCAGCAGGGCTCAGGATTCACCCCTCCACTTT
many TRBD2 TRBJ2-1 TRBV7-2 CASSLVAGGGGEQFF TGTGCCAGCAGCTTAGTCGCGGGAGGTGGGGGTGAGCAGTTCTTC
few . TRBJ2-7 TRBV27 CASAPGQWSSYEQYF TGTGCCAGCGCACCTGGACAGTGGTCATCCTACGAGCAGTACTTC
many . TRBJ2-5 TRBV5-4 CASSLVQGHQETQYF TGTGCCAGCAGCTTGGTACAGGGCCACCAAGAGACCCAGTACTTC
medium-sized TRBD2 TRBJ2-7 TRBV12-3/TRBV12-4 CASSKGTSGSIISYEQYF TGTGCCAGCAGTAAAGGGACTAGCGGGAGTATCATCTCCTACGAGCAGTACTTC
many . TRBJ2-3 TRBV11-3 CASSSQGNSTDTQYF TGTGCCAGCAGCTCTCAGGGGAACAGCACAGATACGCAGTATTTT
. TRBD1 TRBJ1-1 TRBV5-1 CASSGMGTGLNTEAFF TGCGCCAGCAGCGGCATGGGGACAGGGTTGAACACTGAAGCTTTCTTT
. . TRBJ1-1 TRBV5-4 CASSLVTQGNTEAFF TGTGCCAGCAGCTTGGTTACCCAGGGGAACACTGAAGCCTTCTTT
many TRBD1 TRBJ2-3 TRBV20-1 CSASDRGRTDTQYF TGCAGTGCTAGCGACAGGGGGCGCACAGATACGCAGTATTTT
many . TRBJ1-6 TRBV10-3 CAIIGEAPLHF TGTGCCATCATAGGTGAAGCACCCCTCCACTTT
few . TRBJ1-5 TRBV19 CASNTRGQPQHF TGTGCTAGTAACACCCGTGGGCAGCCTCAGCATTTT
many . TRBJ2-4 TRBV28 CASSVQGRAGIQYF TGTGCCAGCAGTGTACAGGGACGTGCGGGCATTCAGTACTTC
many TRBD1 TRBJ1-6 TRBV11-3 CASSLTGGNSPLHF TGTGCCAGCAGCTTAACAGGGGGCAATTCACCCCTCCACTTT
medium-sized . TRBJ2-1 TRBV7-9 CASSSPDEFIGEQFF TGTGCCAGCAGCTCGCCCGACGAATTTATAGGTGAGCAGTTCTTC
medium-sized TRBD1 TRBJ1-1 TRBV20-1 CSADSPGQGITEAFF TGCAGTGCCGATAGTCCGGGACAGGGTATCACTGAAGCTTTCTTT
. TRBD2 TRBJ2-1 TRBV28 CASSLPLVSGRGNEQFF TGTGCCAGCAGTTTACCTCTTGTCAGCGGGAGAGGAAATGAGCAGTTCTTC
. TRBD2 TRBJ2-7 TRBV20-1 CSARDLAGTSYEQYF TGCAGTGCTAGAGACCTAGCGGGGACTTCCTACGAGCAGTACTTC
medium-sized . TRBJ2-2 TRBV11-3 CASSPSGTTTGELFF TGTGCCAGCAGCCCCTCAGGTACCACCACCGGGGAGCTGTTTTTT
. . TRBJ2-3 TRBV4-1 CASSQEGRDTQYF TGCGCCAGCAGCCAAGAAGGGCGGGATACGCAGTATTTT
medium-sized . TRBJ1-1 TRBV28 CASSILRDTEAFF TGTGCCAGCAGTATACTCCGTGACACTGAAGCTTTCTTT
few . TRBJ2-7 TRBV6-1 CASRDLEKRNEQYF TGTGCCAGCAGGGACCTTGAGAAGAGGAACGAGCAGTACTTC
few TRBD2 TRBJ2-1 TRBV6-2/TRBV6-3 CASSYPTSGRNFGPYNEQFF TGTGCCAGCAGTTACCCGACTAGCGGGAGGAACTTTGGGCCCTACAATGAGCAGTTCTTC
many . TRBJ2-5 TRBV11-2 CASSPPGWEQETQYF TGTGCCAGCAGCCCGCCCGGGTGGGAACAAGAGACCCAGTACTTC
many TRBD2 TRBJ2-7 TRBV4-3 CASSPRVVTSGLHYEQYF TGCGCCAGCAGCCCCCGAGTGGTGACTAGCGGACTCCACTACGAGCAGTACTTC
many . TRBJ2-3 TRBV11-3 CASSLGARQGRVIGTQYF TGTGCCAGCAGCTTAGGGGCCAGGCAGGGAAGGGTCATAGGTACGCAGTATTTT
many . TRBJ2-3 TRBV15 CATSRADYGADTQYF TGTGCCACCAGCAGAGCCGACTACGGTGCAGATACGCAGTATTTT
. . TRBJ1-2 TRBV6-1 CASSAGTLNYGYTF TGTGCCAGCAGTGCCGGGACTTTAAACTATGGCTACACCTTC
. . TRBJ2-1 TRBV19 CASSLEGGNEQFF TGTGCCAGTAGTCTGGAGGGGGGGAATGAGCAGTTCTTC
. . TRBJ2-1 TRBV9 CASSVGLSVWNEQFF TGTGCCAGCAGCGTAGGACTATCGGTATGGAATGAGCAGTTCTTC
medium-sized . TRBJ2-7 TRBV7-2 CASSFSSGAYEQYF TGTGCCAGCAGCTTCTCATCGGGGGCCTACGAGCAGTACTTC
many TRBD2 TRBJ2-7 TRBV19 CASSVGLEFIPYEQYF TGTGCCAGTAGTGTGGGACTAGAGTTCATCCCCTACGAGCAGTACTTC
. TRBD2 TRBJ2-7 TRBV12-3/TRBV12-4 CASSRDPGLAYEQYF TGTGCCAGCAGTCGCGACCCGGGACTAGCCTACGAGCAGTACTTC
. . TRBJ2-5 TRBV7-6 CASSPGETQYF TGTGCCAGCAGCCCTGGTGAGACCCAGTACTTC
medium-sized . TRBJ2-1 TRBV7-9 CASSFLYNEQFF TGTGCCAGCAGCTTCCTATACAATGAGCAGTTCTTC
. TRBD2 TRBJ2-7 TRBV5-1 CASSWTSGLIYEQYF TGCGCCAGCAGCTGGACTAGCGGTCTGATCTACGAGCAGTACTTC
many . TRBJ1-4 TRBV9 CASSVATGSNEKLFF TGTGCCAGCAGCGTTGCCACAGGATCGAATGAAAAACTGTTTTTT
few . TRBJ2-7 TRBV28 CASTRDTYYEQYF TGTGCCAGCACTCGGGACACCTACTACGAGCAGTACTTC
medium-sized TRBD2 TRBJ2-1 TRBV27 CASSLPTSGRIPYNEQFF TGTGCCAGCAGTTTGCCGACTAGCGGCCGTATACCCTACAATGAGCAGTTCTTC
many . TRBJ2-2 TRBV15 CATSIGTVNTGELFF TGTGCCACCAGCATAGGGACGGTGAACACCGGGGAGCTGTTTTTT